This TCR beta chain was identified during a study of T cells after yellow fever vaccination. A few counts support this clonotype. TCRdb recomputed calls from the 5' RACE reads with MiXCR, one row per CDR3 protein. The sample carries 450,000 to 650,000 distinct CDR3 sequences, 20% to 25% recorded once. This specimen was PBMCs, taken less than 25 days after the first yellow fever vaccination. This TCR came from a man younger than 30 who received the YFV17D yellow fever vaccine.

As DNA, the CDR3 is TGTGCCAGCAGTTACTGGAACACCGGGGAGCTGTTTTTT. It specifies CASSYWNTGELFF. The chain joins TRBV6-2 or TRBV6-3 to TRBJ2-2; no definite D call. This CDR3 has 13 residues. Germline assignment: CDR1 MNHEY and CDR2 SVGEGT. V dropped 1 base and J dropped 1 base, with 1 base sitting between them.